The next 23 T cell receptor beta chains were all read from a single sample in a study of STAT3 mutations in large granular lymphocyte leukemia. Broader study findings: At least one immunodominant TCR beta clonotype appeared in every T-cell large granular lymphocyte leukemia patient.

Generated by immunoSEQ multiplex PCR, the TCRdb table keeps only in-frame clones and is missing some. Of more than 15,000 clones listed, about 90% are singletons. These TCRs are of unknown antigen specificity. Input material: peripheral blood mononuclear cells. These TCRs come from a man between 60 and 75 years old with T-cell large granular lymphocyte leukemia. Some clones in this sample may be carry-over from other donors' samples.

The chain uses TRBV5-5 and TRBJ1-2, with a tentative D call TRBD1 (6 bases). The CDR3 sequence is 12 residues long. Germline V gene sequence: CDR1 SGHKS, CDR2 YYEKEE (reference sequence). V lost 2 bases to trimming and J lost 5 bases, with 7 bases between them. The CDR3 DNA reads TGTGCCAGCAGCTTTCAGGGGTATGGCTACACCTTC. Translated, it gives CASSFQGYGYTF.

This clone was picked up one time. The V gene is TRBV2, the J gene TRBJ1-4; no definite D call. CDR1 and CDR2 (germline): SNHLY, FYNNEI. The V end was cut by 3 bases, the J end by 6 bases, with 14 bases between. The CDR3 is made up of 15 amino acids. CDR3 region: CASSEEAVWDEKLFF. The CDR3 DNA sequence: TGTGCCAGCAGTGAGGAGGCAGTTTGGGATGAAAAACTGTTTTTT.

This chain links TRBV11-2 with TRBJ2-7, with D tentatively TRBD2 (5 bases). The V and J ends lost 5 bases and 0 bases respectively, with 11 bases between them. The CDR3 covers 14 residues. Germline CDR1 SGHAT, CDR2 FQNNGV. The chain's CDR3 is CASSAGLPSYEQYF. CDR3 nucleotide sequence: TGTGCCAGCAGCGCGGGCCTCCCCTCCTACGAGCAGTACTTC.

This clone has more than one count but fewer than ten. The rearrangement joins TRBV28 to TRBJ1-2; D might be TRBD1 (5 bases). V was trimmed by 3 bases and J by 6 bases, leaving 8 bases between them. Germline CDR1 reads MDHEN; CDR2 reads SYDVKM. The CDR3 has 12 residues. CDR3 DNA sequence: TGTGCCAGCAGTTTCCAGGGAAATGGCTACACCTTC. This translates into CASSFQGNGYTF.

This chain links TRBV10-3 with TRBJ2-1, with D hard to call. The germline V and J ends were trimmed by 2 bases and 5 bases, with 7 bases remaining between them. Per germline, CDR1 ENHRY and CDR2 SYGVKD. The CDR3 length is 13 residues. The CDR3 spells CAISEVADNEQFF. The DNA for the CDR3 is TGTGCCATCAGTGAGGTAGCCGACAATGAGCAGTTCTTC.

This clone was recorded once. The CDR3 coding sequence is TGTGCCAGCAGCTCCTGGACAGGGCCGAACACTGAAGCTTTCTTT. Protein product: CASSSWTGPNTEAFF. This chain links TRBV7-9 with TRBJ1-1, with TRBD1 matching over 8 bases. Germline V lookup: CDR1 SEHNR, CDR2 FQNEAQ (reference sequence). This CDR3 is built from 15 residues. Trimming removed 4 bases from V and 1 base from J; junction bases left unmatched: 5.

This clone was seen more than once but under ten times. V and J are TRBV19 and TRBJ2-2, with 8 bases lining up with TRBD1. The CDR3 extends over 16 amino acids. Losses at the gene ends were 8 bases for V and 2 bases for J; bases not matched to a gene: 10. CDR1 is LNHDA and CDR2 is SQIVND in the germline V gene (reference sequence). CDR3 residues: CASRSEDRGNTGELFF. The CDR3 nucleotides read TGTGCCAGTCGAAGTGAAGACAGGGGAAACACCGGGGAGCTGTTTTTT. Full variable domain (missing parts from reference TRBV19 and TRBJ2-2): DGGITQSPKYLFRKEGQNVTLSCEQNLNHDAMYWYRQDPGQGLRLIYYSQIVNDFQKGDIAEGYSVSREKKESFPLTVTSAQKNPTAFYLCASRSEDRGNTGELFFGEGSRLTVL.

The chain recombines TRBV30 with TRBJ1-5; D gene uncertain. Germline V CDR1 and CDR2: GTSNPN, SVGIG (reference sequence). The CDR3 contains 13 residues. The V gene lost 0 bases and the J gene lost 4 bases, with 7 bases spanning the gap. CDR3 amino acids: CAWSVLLNQPQHF. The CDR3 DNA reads TGTGCCTGGAGTGTACTTTTAAATCAGCCCCAGCATTTT.

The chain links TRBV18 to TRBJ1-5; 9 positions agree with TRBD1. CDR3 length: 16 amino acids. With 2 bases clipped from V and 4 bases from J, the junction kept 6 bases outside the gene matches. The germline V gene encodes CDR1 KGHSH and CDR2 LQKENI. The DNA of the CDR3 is TGTGCCAGCTCACCAATGGGACAGGGTGGGAATCAGCCCCAGCATTTT. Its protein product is CASSPMGQGGNQPQHF.

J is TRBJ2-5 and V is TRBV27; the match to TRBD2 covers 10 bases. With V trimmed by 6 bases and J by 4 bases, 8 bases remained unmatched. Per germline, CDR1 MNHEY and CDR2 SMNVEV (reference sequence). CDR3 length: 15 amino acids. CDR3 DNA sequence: TGTGCCAGCAGACCCACTAGCGGGAAACGAGAGACCCAGTACTTC. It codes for CASRPTSGKRETQYF.

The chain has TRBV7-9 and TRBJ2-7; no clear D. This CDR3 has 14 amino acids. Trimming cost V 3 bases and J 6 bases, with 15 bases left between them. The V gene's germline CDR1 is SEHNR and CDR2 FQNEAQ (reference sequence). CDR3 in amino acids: CASSFDGVLVEQYF. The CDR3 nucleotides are TGTGCCAGCAGCTTCGACGGAGTTTTGGTCGAGCAGTACTTC.

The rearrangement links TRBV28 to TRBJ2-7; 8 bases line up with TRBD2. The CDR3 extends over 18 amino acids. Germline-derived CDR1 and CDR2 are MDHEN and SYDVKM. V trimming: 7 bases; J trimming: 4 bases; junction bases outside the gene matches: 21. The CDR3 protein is CASIGPSKYGRAGYEQYF. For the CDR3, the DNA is TGTGCCAGCATTGGCCCTTCTAAATACGGGAGGGCCGGGTACGAGCAGTACTTC.

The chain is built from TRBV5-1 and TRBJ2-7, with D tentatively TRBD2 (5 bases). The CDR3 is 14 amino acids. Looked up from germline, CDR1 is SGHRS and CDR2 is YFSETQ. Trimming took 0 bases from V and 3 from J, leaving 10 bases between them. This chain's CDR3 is CASSLDSANYEQYF. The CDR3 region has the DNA TGCGCCAGCAGCTTGGATAGCGCAAACTACGAGCAGTACTTC. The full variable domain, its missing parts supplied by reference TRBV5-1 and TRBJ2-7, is KAGVTQTPRYLIKTRGQQVTLSCSPISGHRSVSWYQQTPGQGLQFLFEYFSETQRNKGNFPGRFSGRQFSNSRSEMNVSTLELGDSALYLCASSLDSANYEQYFGPGTRLTVT.

The CDR3, as DNA: TGTGCCAGCTCCATCGGTCCCTCTTGGCTGGAGACCCAGTACTTC. Its translation: CASSIGPSWLETQYF. The chain carries TRBV27 and TRBJ2-5; no clear D gene. Germline V gene data show CDR1 as MNHEY and CDR2 as SMNVEV (reference sequence). Trimming pared 8 bases from V and 5 bases from J, leaving 21 bases between. The length of the CDR3 is 15 residues.

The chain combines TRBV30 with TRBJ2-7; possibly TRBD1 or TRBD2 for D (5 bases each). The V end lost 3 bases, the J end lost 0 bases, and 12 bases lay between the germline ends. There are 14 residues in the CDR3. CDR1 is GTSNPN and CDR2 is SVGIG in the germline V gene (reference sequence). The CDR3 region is CAWRGRDRSYEQYF. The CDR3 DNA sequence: TGTGCCTGGAGGGGCCGGGACCGCTCCTACGAGCAGTACTTC.

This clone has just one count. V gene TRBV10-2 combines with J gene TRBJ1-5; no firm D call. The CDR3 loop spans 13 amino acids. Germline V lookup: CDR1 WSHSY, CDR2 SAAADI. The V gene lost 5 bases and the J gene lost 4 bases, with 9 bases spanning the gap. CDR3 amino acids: CASSRQKNQPQHF. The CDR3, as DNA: TGCGCCAGCAGTAGGCAGAAGAATCAGCCCCAGCATTTT.

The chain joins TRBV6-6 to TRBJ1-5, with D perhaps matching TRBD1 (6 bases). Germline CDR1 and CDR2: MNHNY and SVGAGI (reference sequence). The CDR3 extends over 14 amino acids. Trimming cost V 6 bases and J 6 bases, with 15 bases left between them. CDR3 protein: CASSPGGAGQPQHF. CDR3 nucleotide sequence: TGTGCCAGCAGCCCCGGGGGGGCGGGTCAGCCCCAGCATTTT.

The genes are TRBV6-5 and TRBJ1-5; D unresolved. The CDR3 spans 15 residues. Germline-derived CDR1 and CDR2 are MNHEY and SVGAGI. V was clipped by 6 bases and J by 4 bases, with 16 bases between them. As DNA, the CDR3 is TGTGCCAGCAGCCCCTGGACGTCTGCGAATCAGCCCCAGCATTTT. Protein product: CASSPWTSANQPQHF.

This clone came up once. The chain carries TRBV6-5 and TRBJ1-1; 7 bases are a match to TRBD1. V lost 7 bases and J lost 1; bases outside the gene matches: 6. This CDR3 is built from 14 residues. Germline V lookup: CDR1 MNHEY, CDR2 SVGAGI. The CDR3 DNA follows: TGTGCCAGCAAAGGGGGCCAGGGGAACACTGAAGCTTTCTTT. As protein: CASKGGQGNTEAFF.

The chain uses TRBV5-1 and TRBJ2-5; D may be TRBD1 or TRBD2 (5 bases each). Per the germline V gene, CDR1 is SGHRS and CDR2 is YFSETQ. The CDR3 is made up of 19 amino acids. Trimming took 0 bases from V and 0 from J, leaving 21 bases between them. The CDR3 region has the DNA TGCGCCAGCAGCTTGGCGCCGGGACCCTCGAGCGATCACCAAGAGACCCAGTACTTC. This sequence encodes CASSLAPGPSSDHQETQYF.

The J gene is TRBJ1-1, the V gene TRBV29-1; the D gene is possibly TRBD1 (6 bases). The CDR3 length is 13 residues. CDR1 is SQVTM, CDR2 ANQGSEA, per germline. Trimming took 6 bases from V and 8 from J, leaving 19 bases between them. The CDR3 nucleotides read TGCAGCGTGAGGACAGACTTGAGTGGCGAAGCTTTCTTT. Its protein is CSVRTDLSGEAFF.

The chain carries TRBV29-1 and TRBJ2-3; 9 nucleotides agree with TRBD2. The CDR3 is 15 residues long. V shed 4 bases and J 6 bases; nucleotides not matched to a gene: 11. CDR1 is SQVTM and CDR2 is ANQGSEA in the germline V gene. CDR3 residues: CSVGGLAGHEDTQYF. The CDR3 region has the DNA TGCAGCGTTGGAGGCCTAGCGGGGCACGAGGATACGCAGTATTTT.

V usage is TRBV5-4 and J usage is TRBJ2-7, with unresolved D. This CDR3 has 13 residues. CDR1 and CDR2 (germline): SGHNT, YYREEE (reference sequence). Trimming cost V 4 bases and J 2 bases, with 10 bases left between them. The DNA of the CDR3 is TGTGCCAGCAGCCAGGACCCCACCTACGAGCAGTACTTC. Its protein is CASSQDPTYEQYF.